This passage covers 12 T cell receptor beta chains from one sample sequenced in a study of cytomegalovirus exposure and HLA in healthy donors. PCR amplification relied on 60 Vbeta primers (plus 13 Jbeta primers). The repertoire was sequenced with immunoSEQ multiplex PCR; TCRdb's copy has only in-frame clones and lacks some. This sample yields some 150,000 clones, of which 80% are seen a single time; 9.5% to 15% belongs to the top ten. The sequenced material came from PBMCs. The origin of the receptors is a man in his thirties or forties in good health and CMV-seropositive.

The chain carries TRBV5-3 and TRBJ2-2, with 9 bases matching TRBD1. TRBV5-3 carries the ORF label, with uncertain function. This CDR3 is built from 16 residues. Trimming cost V 9 bases and J 6 bases; bases outside gene matches: 15. This CDR3 reads CATIGTGQGFAGELFF. The CDR3 DNA follows: TGTGCCACCATAGGTACCGGACAGGGGTTCGCCGGGGAGCTGTTTTTT.

V and J are TRBV7-9 and TRBJ2-2, with D unresolved. V lost 5 bases and J 2 bases, leaving 9 bases between the germline ends. The CDR3 has 14 residues. From germline, CDR1 is SEHNR and CDR2 FQNEAQ (reference sequence). The CDR3 reads CASSPPLNTGELFF. As DNA, the CDR3 is TGTGCCAGCAGCCCCCCTCTTAACACCGGGGAGCTGTTTTTT.

The chain combines TRBV2 with TRBJ2-7; D ambiguous. Germline CDR1 reads SNHLY; CDR2 reads FYNNEI. V was shortened by 4 bases and J by 3 bases, with 10 bases between the two germline ends. This CDR3 is built from 13 residues. The CDR3 sequence is CASSVVYRYEQYF. The DNA of the CDR3 is TGTGCCAGCAGTGTCGTTTATCGCTACGAGCAGTACTTC. Complete variable domain (other parts from reference TRBV2 and TRBJ2-7): EPEVTQTPSHQVTQMGQEVILRCVPISNHLYFYWYRQILGQKVEFLVSFYNNEISEKSEIFDDQFSVERPDGSNFTLKIRSTKLEDSAMYFCASSVVYRYEQYFGPGTRLTVT.

The sample holds a few counts of this clone. This CDR3 reads CASSWTDSGNTIYF. In DNA form, the CDR3 reads TGTGCCAGTAGTTGGACAGACTCTGGAAACACCATATATTTT. This chain joins TRBV19 and TRBJ1-3, with a tentative D call TRBD1 (6 bases). The CDR3 totals 14 residues. With 5 bases removed from V and 0 bases from J, the gap between germline ends came to 8 bases. The V gene's germline CDR1 is LNHDA and CDR2 SQIVND (reference sequence).

The chain combines TRBV25-1 with TRBJ2-2; 7 bases are a match to TRBD1. The CDR3 is made up of 15 amino acids. V lost 4 bases and J lost 6; bases outside the gene matches: 8. Germline-derived CDR1 and CDR2 are MGHDK and SYGVNS. The CDR3 loop reads CASSATGFSPGELFF. DNA for the CDR3: TGTGCCAGCAGTGCGACAGGGTTCTCCCCCGGGGAGCTGTTTTTT.

V is TRBV27 and J is TRBJ2-7; 9 bases match TRBD1. The germline V gene encodes CDR1 MNHEY and CDR2 SMNVEV (reference sequence). The length of the CDR3 is 14 residues. V trimming: 0 bases; J trimming: 4 bases; junction bases outside the gene matches: 1. CDR3 amino acids: CASSLSTGGYEQYF. The CDR3 region has the DNA TGTGCCAGCAGTTTATCGACAGGGGGTTACGAGCAGTACTTC.

The chain carries TRBV19 and TRBJ2-1, with 10 bases identical to TRBD2. The CDR3 runs 14 residues. Per the germline V gene, CDR1 is LNHDA and CDR2 is SQIVND (reference sequence). V was pared by 6 bases and J by 10 bases, with 9 bases of the junction left unmatched. CDR3 in DNA: TGTGCCAGTAGGGTCCAGCGGGAGGGAAACGAGCAGTTCTTC. It is translated as CASRVQREGNEQFF.

This clone was seen once. V gene TRBV5-4 combines with J gene TRBJ2-1; D call uncertain. Germline V gene lookup returns CDR1 SGHNT and CDR2 YYREEE (reference sequence). The CDR3 has 13 residues. Between the trimmed V and J ends, which lost 5 bases and 9 bases, there was a span of 15 bases. CDR3 in amino acids: CASRRRDIGEQFF. Written as DNA, the CDR3 is TGTGCCAGCAGGCGGCGAGATATAGGTGAGCAGTTCTTC.

The chain uses TRBV7-6 and TRBJ2-7, with 10 bases that match TRBD2. After removal of 5 bases from V and 5 bases from J, the junction contained 9 bases not matched to a gene. Germline CDR1 SGHVS, CDR2 FNYEAQ. The CDR3 loop spans 15 amino acids. The DNA of the CDR3 is TGTGCCAGCAGCCAGAATAGCGGGAGGAACCACGAGCAGTACTTC. Translation: CASSQNSGRNHEQYF.

J is TRBJ1-5 and V is TRBV7-9; 10 positions match TRBD1. Germline assignment: CDR1 SEHNR and CDR2 FQNEAQ (reference sequence). V gave up 5 bases and J gave up 6 bases; unmatched junction bases: 7. This CDR3 is 15 amino acids long. The CDR3 DNA reads as TGTGCCAGCAGCCCAGGGACAGGGGAGGGTCAGCCCCAGCATTTT. Residues: CASSPGTGEGQPQHF.

The chain has TRBV2 and TRBJ1-1; tentatively, D is TRBD1 (5 bases). There are 14 residues in the CDR3. The V gene lost 3 bases and the J gene lost 4 bases, with 12 bases spanning the gap. The V gene's germline CDR1 is SNHLY and CDR2 FYNNEI. The CDR3 spells CASSDPGGFTEAFF. The CDR3 nucleotides read TGTGCCAGCAGTGACCCCGGGGGGTTCACTGAAGCTTTCTTT.

This sequence joins TRBV25-1 and TRBJ2-1; D is perhaps TRBD1 (6 bases). Deletions cut 1 base from V and 0 bases from J, with 7 bases between. Germline CDR1 and CDR2: MGHDK and SYGVNS. There are 15 residues in the CDR3. CDR3 sequence: CASSELGGSYNEQFF. CDR3 DNA: TGTGCCAGCAGTGAATTAGGGGGCTCCTACAATGAGCAGTTCTTC.